Sequencing of this T cell receptor (beta chain) was carried out in a study of HIV-infected children after antiretroviral therapy interruption. The overall study: For the interruption arm, samples span week 0 through about 3 years after study end.

Unique molecular identifiers were included in an RNA-based 3' RACE TCR library. TCRdb reprocessed the 3' RACE reads via MiXCR and lists one record per CDR3 protein. The table has tens of thousands of distinct CDR3 sequences, over 6% seen once. This clonotype was observed at least ten times. Treatment here: PENTA 11 planned treatment interruption arm or continuous ART arm. Trimming pared 2 bases from V and 3 bases from J, leaving 3 bases between. CDR1 SGHRS and CDR2 YFSETQ come from the germline V gene. The CDR3 sequence is 12 residues long. This receptor was identified in a pool of human donors with HIV. The input for sequencing was CD45RA+ CD4+ T cells from PBMCs, pooled from several time points, taken from a donor given antiretroviral therapy, either interrupted or continuous. Subset of the sample: naive CD4+ CD45RA+ CD45RO- T cells. The rearrangement uses TRBV5-1 and TRBJ2-1; D gene ambiguous. The CDR3 DNA follows: TGCGCCAGCAGCTTTGACTACAATGAGCAGTTCTTC. Amino acid sequence: CASSFDYNEQFF.